This TCR beta chain was sequenced in a study of Graves' ophthalmopathy and Graves' hyperthyroidism. Study-wide points: A classifier, a 13-signature model, separated ophthalmopathy from stable hyperthyroidism with 87.88% sensitivity and over 70% specificity. Among thyroid clonotypes expanded above 0.001 frequency, most also appeared in blood.

The starting material, 10 ml of fresh peripheral blood, provided the PBMCs. A note on this clonotype: What it recognizes is unknown.

With 2 bases removed from V and 7 bases from J, the gap between germline ends came to 9 bases. Germline V lookup: CDR1 SGHVS, CDR2 FNYEAQ. This CDR3 has 14 residues. RNA transcripts provided the template for amplifying TCR beta CDR3 regions. A first-round RT-PCR used HTBI primers, followed by a second-round multiplex PCR. TCRdb re-derived calls from the multiplex PCR reads in MiXCR, one entry per CDR3 protein. The data show about 740,000 distinct CDR3 sequences, roughly two fifths seen once. Sequenced: peripheral blood. The chain is built from TRBV7-6 and TRBJ1-6; D remains ambiguous. This clonotype was sampled from an adult man with Graves' ophthalmopathy. CDR3 in DNA: TGTGCCAGCAGCTTAAAATCTGGGAATTCACCCCTCCACTTT. Its translation: CASSLKSGNSPLHF.